Below are 7 T cell receptor beta chains sequenced from a single sample in a study of T cell changes during pregnancy in multiple sclerosis. This table comes from immunoSEQ multiplex PCR, and its TCRdb copy is limited to in-frame clones, with some not included. Of around 43,000 clones listed, approximately 92% are singletons. The sample in question was CD8+ T cells from peripheral blood mononuclear cells, obtained after pregnancy. The receptor set was obtained from a female donor with multiple sclerosis, enrolled in a pregnancy study.

The V and J genes are TRBV4-2 and TRBJ2-7; 7 bases align to TRBD2. From germline, CDR1 is LGHNA and CDR2 YNFKEQ. The CDR3 is 16 amino acids. V gave up 0 bases and J gave up 2 bases; unmatched junction bases: 7. CDR3 sequence (DNA): TGTGCCAGCAGCCAAGATAAGAGTACTAGCGCCTACGAGCAGTACTTC. This sequence encodes CASSQDKSTSAYEQYF.

The V and J genes are TRBV10-3 and TRBJ2-7, with D unresolved. Between the trimmed V and J ends, which lost 10 bases and 5 bases, there was a span of 18 bases. Germline CDR1 is ENHRY and CDR2 is SYGVKD. CDR3 length: 13 residues. In nucleotides, the CDR3 is TGTGCCACCGTAGACACGGCTTCCAACGAGCAGTACTTC. Its translation: CATVDTASNEQYF.

The chain employs TRBV7-9 and TRBJ2-2, with TRBD2 matching 7 bases. CDR1 is SEHNR and CDR2 is FQNEAQ in the germline V gene (reference sequence). The CDR3 covers 16 residues. J lost 4 bases, V lost 4 bases, and 9 bases had no gene match. The DNA for the CDR3 is TGTGCCAGCAGCTCGAGCGGGGTAAAGGCCACCGGGGAGCTGTTTTTT. Its protein is CASSSSGVKATGELFF.

This clone was seen just once. The rearrangement links TRBV5-1 to TRBJ2-2; 10 bases are a match to TRBD2. This CDR3 comprises 19 residues. Trimming cost V 1 base and J 2 bases; bases outside gene matches: 11. Germline CDR1 reads SGHRS; CDR2 reads YFSETQ. This CDR3 reads CASSLLFLAGVTNTGELFF. The CDR3 DNA follows: TGCGCCAGCAGCTTGCTTTTCCTAGCGGGAGTTACCAACACCGGGGAGCTGTTTTTT.

This chain links TRBV13 with TRBJ1-2, with D unresolved. CDR1 and CDR2 (germline): PRHDT, FYEKMQ (reference sequence). V shed 2 bases and J shed 3 bases, with 19 bases lying between them. The CDR3 is made up of 17 amino acids. The CDR3 nucleotides read TGTGCCAGCAGCTTATTCACCCTGCACCAAACTGACTATGGCTACACCTTC. This gives the protein CASSLFTLHQTDYGYTF.

The V and J genes are TRBV2 and TRBJ2-7, with 10 bases lining up with TRBD1. The CDR3 has 15 amino acids. Trimming removed 5 bases from V and 5 bases from J; junction bases left unmatched: 9. Germline CDR1 and CDR2: SNHLY and FYNNEI. The chain's CDR3 is CASSPPGQGINEQYF. CDR3 DNA sequence: TGTGCCAGCAGTCCACCGGGACAGGGGATTAACGAGCAGTACTTC. Together with reference TRBV2 and TRBJ2-7, the CDR3 gives the full variable domain: EPEVTQTPSHQVTQMGQEVILRCVPISNHLYFYWYRQILGQKVEFLVSFYNNEISEKSEIFDDQFSVERPDGSNFTLKIRSTKLEDSAMYFCASSPPGQGINEQYFGPGTRLTVT.

The chain combines TRBV6-5 with TRBJ1-2; D might be TRBD1 (5 bases). The V gene's germline CDR1 is MNHEY and CDR2 SVGAGI. The CDR3 is 14 amino acids. Trimming removed 4 bases at V and 2 bases at J, with 11 bases between. The CDR3 region is CASSLEQANYGYTF. Here the CDR3 DNA reads TGTGCCAGCAGTTTAGAACAGGCCAACTATGGCTACACCTTC.